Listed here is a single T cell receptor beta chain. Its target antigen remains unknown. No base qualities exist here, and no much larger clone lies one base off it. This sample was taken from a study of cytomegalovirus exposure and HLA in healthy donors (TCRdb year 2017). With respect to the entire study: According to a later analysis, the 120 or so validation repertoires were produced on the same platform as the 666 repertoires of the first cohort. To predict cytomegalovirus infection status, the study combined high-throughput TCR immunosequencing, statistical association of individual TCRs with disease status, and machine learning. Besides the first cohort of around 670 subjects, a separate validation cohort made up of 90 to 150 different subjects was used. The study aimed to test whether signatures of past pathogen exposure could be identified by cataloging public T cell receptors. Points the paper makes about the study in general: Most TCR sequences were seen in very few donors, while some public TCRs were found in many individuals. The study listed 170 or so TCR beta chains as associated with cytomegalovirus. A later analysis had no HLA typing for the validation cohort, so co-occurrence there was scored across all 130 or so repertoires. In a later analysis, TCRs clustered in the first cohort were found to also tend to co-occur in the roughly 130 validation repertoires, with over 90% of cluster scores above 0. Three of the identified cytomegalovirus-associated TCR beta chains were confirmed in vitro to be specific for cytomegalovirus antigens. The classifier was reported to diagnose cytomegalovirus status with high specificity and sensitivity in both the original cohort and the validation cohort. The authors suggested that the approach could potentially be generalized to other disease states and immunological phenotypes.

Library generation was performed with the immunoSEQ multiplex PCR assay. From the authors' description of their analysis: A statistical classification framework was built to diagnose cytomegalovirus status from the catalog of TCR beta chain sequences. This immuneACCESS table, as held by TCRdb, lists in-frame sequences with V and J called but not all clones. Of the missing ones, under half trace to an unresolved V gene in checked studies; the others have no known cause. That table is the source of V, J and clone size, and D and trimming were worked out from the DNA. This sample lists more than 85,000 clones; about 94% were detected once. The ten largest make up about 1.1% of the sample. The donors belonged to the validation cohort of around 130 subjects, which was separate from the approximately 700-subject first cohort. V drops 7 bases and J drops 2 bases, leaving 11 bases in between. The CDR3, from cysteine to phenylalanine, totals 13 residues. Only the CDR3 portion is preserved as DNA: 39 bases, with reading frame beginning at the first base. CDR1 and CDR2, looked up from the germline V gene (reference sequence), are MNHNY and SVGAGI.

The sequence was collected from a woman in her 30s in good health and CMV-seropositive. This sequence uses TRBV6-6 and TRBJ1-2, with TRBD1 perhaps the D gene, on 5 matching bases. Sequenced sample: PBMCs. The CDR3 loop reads CASNPDRNYGYTF. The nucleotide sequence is TGTGCCAGCAATCCAGACAGAAACTATGGCTACACCTTC.